This T cell receptor beta chain was recorded in a study of cytomegalovirus exposure and HLA in healthy donors. Turning to this clone: Its specificity is not known.

Researchers ran the PCR with 60 Vbeta and 13 Jbeta primers. Repertoires were generated with immunoSEQ multiplex PCR, while TCRdb's copy carries only in-frame clones and drops some. The sample holds around 170,000 clones, 84% seen once. Germline CDR1 reads SNHLY; CDR2 reads FYNNEI. The CDR3 contains 14 residues. V was pared by 0 bases and J by 6 bases, with 9 bases between. Points from the study as a whole: HLA alleles showed associations with about 15,000 TCR beta sequences in a later analysis, at a 0.05 false discovery rate.

The rearrangement uses TRBV2 and TRBJ2-1, with a tentative D call TRBD2 (5 bases). This TCR was recovered from a boy aged 2 to 9 in good health and CMV-seronegative. Sequenced material: PBMCs. This chain's CDR3 is CASSEATRGNEQFF. CDR3 DNA: TGTGCCAGCAGTGAAGCAACTCGGGGCAATGAGCAGTTCTTC.